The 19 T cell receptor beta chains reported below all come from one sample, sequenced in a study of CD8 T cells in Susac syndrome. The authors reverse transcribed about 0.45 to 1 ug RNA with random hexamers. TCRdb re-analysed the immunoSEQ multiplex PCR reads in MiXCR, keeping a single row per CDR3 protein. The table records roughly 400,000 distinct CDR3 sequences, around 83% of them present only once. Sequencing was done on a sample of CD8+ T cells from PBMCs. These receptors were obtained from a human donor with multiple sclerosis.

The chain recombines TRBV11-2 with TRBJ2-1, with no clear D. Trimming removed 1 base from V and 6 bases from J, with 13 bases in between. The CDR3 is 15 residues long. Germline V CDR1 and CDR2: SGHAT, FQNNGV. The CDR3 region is CASSLGRPPRNEQFF. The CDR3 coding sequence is TGTGCCAGCAGCTTAGGACGGCCACCCCGCAATGAGCAGTTCTTC.

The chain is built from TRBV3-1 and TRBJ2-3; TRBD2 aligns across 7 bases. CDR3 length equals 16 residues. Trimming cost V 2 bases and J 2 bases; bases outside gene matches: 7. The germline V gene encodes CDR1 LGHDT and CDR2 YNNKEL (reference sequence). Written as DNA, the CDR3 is TGTGCCAGCAGCCAAATTCTAGCGGTTTACACAGATACGCAGTATTTT. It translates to CASSQILAVYTDTQYF.

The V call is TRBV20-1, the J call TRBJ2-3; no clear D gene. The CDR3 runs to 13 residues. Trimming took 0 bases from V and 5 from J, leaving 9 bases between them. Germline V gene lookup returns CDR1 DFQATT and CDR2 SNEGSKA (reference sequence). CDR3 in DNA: TGCAGTGCTAGAGATTTTGAGATAGATACGCAGTATTTT. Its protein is CSARDFEIDTQYF.

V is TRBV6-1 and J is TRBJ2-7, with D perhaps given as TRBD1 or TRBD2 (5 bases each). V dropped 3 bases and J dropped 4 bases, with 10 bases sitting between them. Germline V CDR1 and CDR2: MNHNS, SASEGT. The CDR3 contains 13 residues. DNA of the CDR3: TGTGCCAGCAGTGATCGGGACGCGTACGAGCAGTACTTC. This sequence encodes CASSDRDAYEQYF.

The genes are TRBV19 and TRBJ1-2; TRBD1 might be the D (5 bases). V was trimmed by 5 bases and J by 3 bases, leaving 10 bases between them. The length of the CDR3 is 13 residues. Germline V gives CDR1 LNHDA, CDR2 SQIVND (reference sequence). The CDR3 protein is CASSSGPDYGYTF. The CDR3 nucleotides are TGTGCCAGTAGTTCGGGACCGGACTATGGCTACACCTTC.

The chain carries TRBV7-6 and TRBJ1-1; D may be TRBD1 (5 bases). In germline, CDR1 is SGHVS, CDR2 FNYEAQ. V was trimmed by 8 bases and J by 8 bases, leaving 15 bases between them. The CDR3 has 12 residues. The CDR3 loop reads CASGVSGTEAFF. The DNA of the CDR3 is TGTGCCAGCGGCGTGTCCGGGACCGAAGCTTTCTTT.

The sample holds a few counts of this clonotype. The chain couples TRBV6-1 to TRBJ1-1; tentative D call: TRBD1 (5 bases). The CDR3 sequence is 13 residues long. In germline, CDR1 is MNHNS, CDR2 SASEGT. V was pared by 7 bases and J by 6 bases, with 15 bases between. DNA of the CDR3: TGTGCCAGCACCATCGGGGGGGGAGCTGAAGCTTTCTTT. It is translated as CASTIGGGAEAFF.

CDR3: CASSPLDEGRSTYEQYF. DNA of the CDR3: TGTGCCAGCAGCCCCCTGGATGAGGGCAGGTCAACCTACGAGCAGTACTTC. The chain combines TRBV4-2 with TRBJ2-7; the D gene is possibly TRBD2 (5 bases). Germline CDR1 is LGHNA and CDR2 is YNFKEQ. V dropped 4 bases and J dropped 2 bases, with 21 bases sitting between them. The CDR3 contains 17 residues.

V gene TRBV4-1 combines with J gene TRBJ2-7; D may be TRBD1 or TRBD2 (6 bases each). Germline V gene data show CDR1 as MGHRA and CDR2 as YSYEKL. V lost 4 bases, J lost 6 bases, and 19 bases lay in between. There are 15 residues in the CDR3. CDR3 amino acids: CASSPLGLGAGEQYF. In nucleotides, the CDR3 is TGCGCCAGCAGCCCTCTGGGACTGGGGGCGGGCGAGCAGTACTTC.

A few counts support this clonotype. CDR3 sequence (DNA): TGCAGTGTCAGGGCCGGGACAGGGGGCTACGAGCAGTACTTC. Amino acids: CSVRAGTGGYEQYF. The chain has TRBV20-1 and TRBJ2-7, with 11 bases lining up with TRBD1. CDR1 is DFQATT, CDR2 SNEGSKA, per germline (reference sequence). V was clipped by 7 bases and J by 3 bases; unmatched bases: 8. The CDR3 runs to 14 residues.

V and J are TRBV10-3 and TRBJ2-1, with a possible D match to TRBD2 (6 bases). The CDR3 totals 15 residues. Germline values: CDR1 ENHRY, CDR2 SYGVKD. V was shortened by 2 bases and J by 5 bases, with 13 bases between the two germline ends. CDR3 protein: CAISEEFGLNNEQFF. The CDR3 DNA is TGTGCCATCAGTGAGGAGTTCGGACTAAACAATGAGCAGTTCTTC.

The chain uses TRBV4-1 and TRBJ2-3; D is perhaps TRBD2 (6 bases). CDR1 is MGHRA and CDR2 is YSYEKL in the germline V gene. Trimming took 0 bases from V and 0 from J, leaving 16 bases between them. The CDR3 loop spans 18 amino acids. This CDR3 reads CASSQDIVAGSSTDTQYF. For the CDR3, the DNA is TGCGCCAGCAGCCAAGATATCGTGGCGGGATCGAGCACAGATACGCAGTATTTT.

The DNA of the CDR3 is TGTGCCAGCAGCTTGGGGGAATTCATGAACACTGAAGCTTTCTTT. Protein product: CASSLGEFMNTEAFF. V and J are TRBV11-2 and TRBJ1-1; tentative D call: TRBD1 (5 bases). This CDR3 has 15 amino acids. Trimming took 3 bases from V and 0 from J, leaving 11 bases between them. Germline lookup yields CDR1 SGHAT and CDR2 FQNNGV.

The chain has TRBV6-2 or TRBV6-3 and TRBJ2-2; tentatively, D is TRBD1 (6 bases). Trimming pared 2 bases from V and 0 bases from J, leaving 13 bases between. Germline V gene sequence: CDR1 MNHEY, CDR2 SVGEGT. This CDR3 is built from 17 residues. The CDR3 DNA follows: TGTGCCAGCAGTTACCCGCAGGGGCCCTCGAACACCGGGGAGCTGTTTTTT. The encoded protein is CASSYPQGPSNTGELFF.

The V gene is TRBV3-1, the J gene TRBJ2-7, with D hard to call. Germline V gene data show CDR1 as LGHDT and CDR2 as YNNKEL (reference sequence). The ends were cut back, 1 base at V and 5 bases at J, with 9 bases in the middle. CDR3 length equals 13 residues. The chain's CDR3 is CASSQGVYNEQYF. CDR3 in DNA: TGTGCCAGCAGCCAAGGGGTGTACAACGAGCAGTACTTC.

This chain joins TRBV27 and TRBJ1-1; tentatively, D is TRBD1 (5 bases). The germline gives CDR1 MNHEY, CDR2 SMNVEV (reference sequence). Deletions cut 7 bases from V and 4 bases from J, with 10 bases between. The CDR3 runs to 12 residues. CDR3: CASMHGGTEAFF. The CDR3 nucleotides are TGTGCCAGCATGCACGGGGGCACTGAAGCTTTCTTT.

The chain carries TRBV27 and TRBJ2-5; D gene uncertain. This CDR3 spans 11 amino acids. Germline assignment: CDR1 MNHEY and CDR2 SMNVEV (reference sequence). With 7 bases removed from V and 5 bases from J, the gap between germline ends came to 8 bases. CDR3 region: CASTPPETQYF. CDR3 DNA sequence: TGTGCCAGCACCCCCCCGGAGACCCAGTACTTC.

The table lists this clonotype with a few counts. This chain's CDR3 is CASSEVSAYNEQFF. CDR3 DNA: TGTGCCAGCAGTGAAGTCTCGGCTTACAATGAGCAGTTCTTC. This rearrangement joins TRBV6-1 to TRBJ2-1, with no clear D. Per the germline V gene, CDR1 is MNHNS and CDR2 is SASEGT. The CDR3 extends over 14 amino acids. V was trimmed by 1 base and J by 4 bases, leaving 8 bases between them.

This CDR3 reads CASSLYGGNGELFF. The CDR3 DNA sequence: TGTGCCAGCAGTTTATACGGGGGCAACGGGGAGCTGTTTTTT. The chain links TRBV27 to TRBJ2-2; tentatively, D is TRBD1 or TRBD2 (6 bases each). Germline V CDR1 and CDR2: MNHEY, SMNVEV (reference sequence). With 1 base removed from V and 7 bases from J, the gap between germline ends came to 10 bases. The CDR3 contains 14 residues.